This T cell receptor beta chain was sequenced during a study of regulatory T cells in long-lasting Graves disease. Points from the study as a whole: Among persistent patients, a larger number of public clonotypes were shared (approximately 3,000) than among newly diagnosed patients (roughly 910).

To make TCR beta libraries, researchers used iRepertoire HTBI primers and Arm-PCR of CDR3 regions. TCRdb passed the multiplex PCR reads through MiXCR, listing each CDR3 protein once. The repertoire holds under 450,000 distinct CDR3 sequences, with approximately 12% as singletons. Time point here: newly diagnosed GD, antithyroid drugs for less than 3 months. Following extraction of RNA from PBMCs, that RNA was used to make the TCR library. The germline V gene encodes CDR1 MDHEN and CDR2 SYDVKM. The CDR3 extends over 20 amino acids. V gave up 5 bases and J gave up 4 bases, with 32 bases separating them. This clonotype was found a few times. Its cognate antigen is unknown. This may be a read error, as it is one base from a much larger clone. These data were also filed under a second study, of T cells in Graves' hyperthyroidism and ophthalmopathy. As that report states: Any patient presenting with uncontrolled infection, other autoimmune disease, pregnancy or lactation was left out.

The sequences come from peripheral blood mononuclear cells (PBMCs), collected at new diagnosis, from a patient treated with antithyroid drugs. The chain combines TRBV28 with TRBJ1-2; D possibly corresponds to TRBD1 (5 bases). The source of this sequence is a woman under 30 with Graves disease. DNA for the CDR3: TGTGCCAGCAGTCCCGACCCTTACCGACATGTTATCCGGGACGTCTATGGCTACACCTTC. This sequence encodes CASSPDPYRHVIRDVYGYTF.